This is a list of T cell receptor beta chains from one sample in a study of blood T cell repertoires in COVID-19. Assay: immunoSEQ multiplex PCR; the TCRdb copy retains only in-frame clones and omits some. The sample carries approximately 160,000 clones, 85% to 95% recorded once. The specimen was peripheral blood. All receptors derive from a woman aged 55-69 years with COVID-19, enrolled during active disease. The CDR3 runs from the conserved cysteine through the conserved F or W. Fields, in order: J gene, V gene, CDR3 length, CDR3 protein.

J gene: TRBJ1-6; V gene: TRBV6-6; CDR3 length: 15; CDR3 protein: CASTENGERWSPLHF
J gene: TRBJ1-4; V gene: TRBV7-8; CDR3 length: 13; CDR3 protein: CASSLGRGEKLFF
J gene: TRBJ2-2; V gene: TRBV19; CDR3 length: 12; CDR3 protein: CAGGANTGELFF
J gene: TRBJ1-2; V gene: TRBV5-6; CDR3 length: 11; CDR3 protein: CASEGAGGYTF
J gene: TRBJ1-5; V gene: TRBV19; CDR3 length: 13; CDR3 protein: CASSMSSNQPQHF
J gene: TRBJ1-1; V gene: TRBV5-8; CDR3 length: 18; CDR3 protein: CASSLARGIQGMNTEAFF
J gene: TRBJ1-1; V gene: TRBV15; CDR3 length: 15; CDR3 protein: CATSRERQVVTEAFF
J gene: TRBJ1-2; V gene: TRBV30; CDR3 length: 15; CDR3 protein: CAWSTSPTDNYGYTF
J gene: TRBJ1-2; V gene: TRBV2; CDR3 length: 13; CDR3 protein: CASSAGHYEGYTF
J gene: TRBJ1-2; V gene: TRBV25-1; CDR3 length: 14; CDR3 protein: CASSEEGRVDGYTF
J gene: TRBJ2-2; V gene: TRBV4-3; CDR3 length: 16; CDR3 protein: CASSQASGTFTGELFF
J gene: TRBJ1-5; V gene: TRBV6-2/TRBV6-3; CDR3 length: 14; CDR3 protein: CASSYERKWEPQHF
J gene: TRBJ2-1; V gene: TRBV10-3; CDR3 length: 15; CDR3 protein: CAISGDRATYNEQFF
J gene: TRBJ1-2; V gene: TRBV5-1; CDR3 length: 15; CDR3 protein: CASSKSGTGIFGYTF
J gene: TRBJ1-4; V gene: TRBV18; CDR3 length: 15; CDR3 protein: CASSPEGQSPVKLFF
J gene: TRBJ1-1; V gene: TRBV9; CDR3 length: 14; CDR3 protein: CASSPGTGVTEAFF
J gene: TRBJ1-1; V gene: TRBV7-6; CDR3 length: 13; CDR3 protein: CASSQVVGTEAFF
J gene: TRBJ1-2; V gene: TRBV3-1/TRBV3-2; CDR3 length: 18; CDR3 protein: CASSQGWADSYSNYGYTF
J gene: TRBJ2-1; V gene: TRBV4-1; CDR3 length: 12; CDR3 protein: CASSQGSRGQFF
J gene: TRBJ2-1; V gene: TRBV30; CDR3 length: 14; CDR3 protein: CAWSGPGTLNEQFF
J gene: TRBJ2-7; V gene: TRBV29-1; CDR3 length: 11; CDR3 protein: CSAGDGYEQYF
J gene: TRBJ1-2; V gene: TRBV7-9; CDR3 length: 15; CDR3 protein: CASSLAPGGNYGYTF
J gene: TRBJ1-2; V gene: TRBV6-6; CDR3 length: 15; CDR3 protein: CASSYRQEPNYGYTF
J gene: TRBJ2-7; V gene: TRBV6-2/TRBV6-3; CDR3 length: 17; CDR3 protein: CASSFSGGTSGFAEQYF
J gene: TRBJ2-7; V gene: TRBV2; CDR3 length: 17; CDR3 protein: CASRGGSGRALGYEQYF
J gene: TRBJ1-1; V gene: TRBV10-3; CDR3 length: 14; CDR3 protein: CAISDFGRDTEAFF
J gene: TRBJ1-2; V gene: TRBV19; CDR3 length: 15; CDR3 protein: CASSTLTTDNYGYTF
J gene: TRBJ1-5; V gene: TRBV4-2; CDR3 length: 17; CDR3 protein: CASSQVAGTGINQPQHF
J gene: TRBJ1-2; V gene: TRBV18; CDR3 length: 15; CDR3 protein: CASSPRQTGFYGYTF
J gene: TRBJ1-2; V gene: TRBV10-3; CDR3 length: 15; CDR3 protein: CAISDWDRVEGGYTF
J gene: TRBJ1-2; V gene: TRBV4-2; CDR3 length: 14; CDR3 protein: CASSQEGVNYGYTF
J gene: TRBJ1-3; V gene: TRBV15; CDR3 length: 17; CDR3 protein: CATSRRLTGLGGNTIYF
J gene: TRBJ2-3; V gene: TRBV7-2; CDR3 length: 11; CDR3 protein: CASSRRDTQYF
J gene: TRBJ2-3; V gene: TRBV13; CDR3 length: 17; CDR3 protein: CASSFKTGTGGTDTQYF
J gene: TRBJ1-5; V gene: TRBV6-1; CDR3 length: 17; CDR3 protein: CASSDRRGSSSNQPQHF
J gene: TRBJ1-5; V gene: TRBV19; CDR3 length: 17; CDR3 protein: CASSARQATSSNQPQHF
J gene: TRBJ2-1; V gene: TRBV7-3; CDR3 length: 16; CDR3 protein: CASSLTFSAANNEQFF
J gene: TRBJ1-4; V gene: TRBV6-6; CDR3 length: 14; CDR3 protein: CASSYRGTNEKLFF
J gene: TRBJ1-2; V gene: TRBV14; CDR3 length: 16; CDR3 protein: CASSQYGRGRTYGYTF
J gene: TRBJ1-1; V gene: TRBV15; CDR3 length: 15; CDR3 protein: CATSKGQGGLAEAFF
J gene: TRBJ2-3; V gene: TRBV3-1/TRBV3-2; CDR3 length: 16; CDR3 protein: CASSQDRASVADTQYF
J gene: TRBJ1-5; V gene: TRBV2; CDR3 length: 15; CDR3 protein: CASSEDSLINQPQHF
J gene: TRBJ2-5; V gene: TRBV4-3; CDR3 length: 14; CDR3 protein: CASSRWPLQETQYF
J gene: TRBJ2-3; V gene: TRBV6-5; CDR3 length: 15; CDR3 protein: CASRRGGGAPDTQYF
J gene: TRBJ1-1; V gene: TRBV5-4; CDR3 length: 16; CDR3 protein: CASSTLTGAGVDEAFF
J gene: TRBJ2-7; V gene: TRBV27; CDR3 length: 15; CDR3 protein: CASSPRLALTYEQYF
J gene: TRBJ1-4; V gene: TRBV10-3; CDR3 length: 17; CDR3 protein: CAISPGQGAGTNEKLFF
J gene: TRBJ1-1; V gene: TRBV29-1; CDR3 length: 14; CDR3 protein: CSVAQGAANTEAFF
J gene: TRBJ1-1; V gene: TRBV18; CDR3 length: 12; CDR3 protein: CASLLLGGTPFF
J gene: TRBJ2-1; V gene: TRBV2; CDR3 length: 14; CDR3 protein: CASAAGYIYNEQFF
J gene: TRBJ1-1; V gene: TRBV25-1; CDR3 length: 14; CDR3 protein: CASSPWTGNTEAFF
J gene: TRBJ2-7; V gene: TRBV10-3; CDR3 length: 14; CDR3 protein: CAISDKGMIDEQYF
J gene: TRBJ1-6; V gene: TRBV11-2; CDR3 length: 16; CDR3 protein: CASSLVPGQGSSPLHF
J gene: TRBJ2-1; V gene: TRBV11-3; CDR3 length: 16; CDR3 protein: CASSSLGSEWDNEQFF
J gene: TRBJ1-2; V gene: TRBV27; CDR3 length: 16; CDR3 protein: CASSPHQTGNRYGYTF
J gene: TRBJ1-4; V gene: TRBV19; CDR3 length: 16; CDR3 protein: CASSNPGGEENEKLFF